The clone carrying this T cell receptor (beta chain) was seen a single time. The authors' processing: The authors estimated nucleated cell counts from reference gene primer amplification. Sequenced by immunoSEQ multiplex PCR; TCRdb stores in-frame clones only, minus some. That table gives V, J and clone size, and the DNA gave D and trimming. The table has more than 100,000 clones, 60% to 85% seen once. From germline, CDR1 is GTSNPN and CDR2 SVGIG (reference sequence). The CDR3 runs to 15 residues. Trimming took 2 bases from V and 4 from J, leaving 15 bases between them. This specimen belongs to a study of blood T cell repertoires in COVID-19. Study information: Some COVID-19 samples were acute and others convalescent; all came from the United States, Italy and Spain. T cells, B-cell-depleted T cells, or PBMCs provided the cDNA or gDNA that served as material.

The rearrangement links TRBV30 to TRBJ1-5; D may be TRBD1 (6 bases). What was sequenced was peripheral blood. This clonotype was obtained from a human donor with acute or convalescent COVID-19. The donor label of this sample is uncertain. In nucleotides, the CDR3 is TGTGCCTGGAGTCTTCCGACAGGAGCAAATCAGCCCCAGCATTTT. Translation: CAWSLPTGANQPQHF.